Shown below are 32 T cell receptor beta chains from a single sample sequenced in a study of blood T cell repertoires in COVID-19. Libraries were prepared by immunoSEQ multiplex PCR; TCRdb keeps only in-frame clonotypes and omits some of them. The sample has 100,000 to 150,000 clones; roughly 88% are singletons. Sample: peripheral blood. The source of these receptors is a human donor in a cohort sampled during active COVID-19.

The rearrangement uses TRBV18 and TRBJ2-1; D may be TRBD1 (6 bases). Germline V gene sequence: CDR1 KGHSH, CDR2 LQKENI. V lost 2 bases, J lost 5 bases, and 10 bases lay in between. CDR3 size: 14 residues. CDR3 in DNA: TGTGCCAGCTCACCATGGGACACCAACAATGAGCAGTTCTTC. Its protein product is CASSPWDTNNEQFF.

The chain uses TRBV2 and TRBJ2-3, with D possibly matching TRBD1 (5 bases). The ends were cut back, 6 bases at V and 4 bases at J, with 8 bases in the middle. The germline V gene encodes CDR1 SNHLY and CDR2 FYNNEI. CDR3 length equals 12 residues. The CDR3 protein is CASRGQADTQYF. The CDR3 bases are TGTGCCAGCAGGGGGCAGGCAGATACGCAGTATTTT.

The V and J genes are TRBV19 and TRBJ1-2; D may be TRBD1 (5 bases). CDR1 LNHDA and CDR2 SQIVND come from the germline V gene (reference sequence). The CDR3 spans 14 residues. Deletions cut 5 bases from V and 5 bases from J, with 15 bases between. The CDR3 protein is CASSRDSGLYGYTF. CDR3 bases: TGTGCCAGTAGTCGAGACAGTGGACTATATGGCTACACCTTC.

This rearrangement joins TRBV4-1 to TRBJ2-7, with D possibly TRBD2 on 5 matching bases. This CDR3 is built from 14 residues. Germline CDR1 reads MGHRA; CDR2 reads YSYEKL. V lost 2 bases to trimming and J lost 1 base, with 9 bases between them. The CDR3 region is CASSQPTRSYEQYF. CDR3 DNA sequence: TGCGCCAGCAGCCAACCTACTAGGTCCTACGAGCAGTACTTC.

The gene calls are TRBV6-2 or TRBV6-3 and TRBJ2-1; 8 bases are shared with TRBD2. There are 12 residues in the CDR3. Germline V lookup: CDR1 MNHEY, CDR2 SVGEGT. Germline trimming cut 6 bases from V and 7 bases from J; bases unmatched to any gene: 2. The CDR3 region is CASSRLANEQFF. CDR3 sequence (DNA): TGTGCCAGCAGCCGACTAGCGAATGAGCAGTTCTTC.

This clone was seen once. The rearrangement uses TRBV9 and TRBJ1-4; D remains unclear. Trimming took off 4 bases at V and 4 bases at J, with 11 bases between the two ends. This CDR3 is 14 amino acids long. Germline CDR1 reads SGDLS; CDR2 reads YYNGEE. The CDR3: CASSPQVYNEKLFF. The CDR3 nucleotides are TGTGCCAGCAGCCCCCAGGTTTATAATGAAAAACTGTTTTTT. Full variable domain (missing parts from reference TRBV9 and TRBJ1-4): DSGVTQTPKHLITATGQRVTLRCSPRSGDLSVYWYQQSLDQGLQFLIQYYNGEERAKGNILERFSAQQFPDLHSELNLSSLELGDSALYFCASSPQVYNEKLFFGSGTQLSVL.

The chain carries TRBV2 and TRBJ1-1; no clear D. The CDR3 runs to 16 residues. Per germline, CDR1 SNHLY and CDR2 FYNNEI. Trimming removed 4 bases from V and 6 bases from J, with 21 bases in between. The CDR3 sequence: CASSGLDLAAGSEAFF. As DNA, the CDR3 is TGTGCCAGCAGTGGACTAGACCTTGCGGCGGGGTCTGAAGCTTTCTTT.

The chain recombines TRBV9 with TRBJ2-5; 7 positions agree with TRBD2. This CDR3 contains 13 residues. CDR1 and CDR2 from the germline V gene are SGDLS and YYNGEE. The V segment lost 3 bases and the J segment 4 bases; nucleotides outside the gene matches: 3. For the CDR3, the DNA is TGTGCCAGCAGCGCCCCGGGGGGAGAGACCCAGTACTTC. Amino acid sequence: CASSAPGGETQYF.

This chain connects TRBV11-2 to TRBJ2-1, with 7 positions matching TRBD2. The CDR3 contains 14 residues. CDR1 is SGHAT and CDR2 is FQNNGV in the germline V gene. After removal of 5 bases from V and 8 bases from J, the junction contained 9 bases not matched to a gene. The CDR3 DNA is TGTGCCAGCAGCCCCCGGCGACTAGCAGATGAGCAGTTCTTC. Protein: CASSPRRLADEQFF.

V gene TRBV2 combines with J gene TRBJ2-3; 8 bases fit TRBD2. Germline-derived CDR1 and CDR2 are SNHLY and FYNNEI. The CDR3 extends over 15 amino acids. Losses at the gene ends were 2 bases for V and 8 bases for J; bases not matched to a gene: 9. Here the CDR3 DNA reads TGTGCCAGCAGTGAAATAGCGGGATCTGTTGGTACGCAGTATTTT. This gives the protein CASSEIAGSVGTQYF.

This clone was found once. The rearrangement links TRBV5-1 to TRBJ2-7; tentative D call: TRBD2 (5 bases). CDR1 and CDR2 (germline): SGHRS, YFSETQ. V was trimmed by 2 bases and J by 2 bases, leaving 14 bases between them. The CDR3 sequence is 15 residues long. The CDR3 DNA sequence: TGCGCCAGCAGCTTTACCCCTGCTAGCACCTACGAGCAGTACTTC. Translated: CASSFTPASTYEQYF.

The CDR3 here is CAWSRQGSQPQHF. DNA of the CDR3: TGTGCCTGGAGTCGACAGGGGTCCCAGCCCCAGCATTTT. This rearrangement joins TRBV30 to TRBJ1-5; TRBD1 matches 8 bases. V dropped 2 bases and J dropped 7; count of bases not matched to a gene: 4. Germline V CDR1 and CDR2: GTSNPN, SVGIG (reference sequence). This CDR3 has 13 residues. The whole variable domain, remainder taken from reference TRBV30 and TRBJ1-5, is SQTIHQWPATLVQPVGSPLSLECTVEGTSNPNLYWYRQAAGRGLQLLFYSVGIGQISSEVPQNLSASRPQDRQFILSSKKLLLSDSGFYLCAWSRQGSQPQHFGDGTRLSIL.

V and J are TRBV5-4 and TRBJ1-3; D might be TRBD1 (5 bases). CDR1 is SGHNT and CDR2 is YYREEE in the germline V gene (reference sequence). This CDR3 region has 17 residues. Trimming removed 1 base from V and 0 bases from J, with 14 bases in between. CDR3 region: CASSLWQGLSSGNTIYF. In DNA, the CDR3 is TGTGCCAGCAGCTTGTGGCAGGGCCTCTCCTCTGGAAACACCATATATTTT.

At least ten counts were recorded for this clone. The J gene is TRBJ1-1, the V gene TRBV2; 7 bases match TRBD1. This CDR3 is 13 amino acids long. J was trimmed by 2 bases and V by 10 bases; bases with no gene match: 7. Per germline, CDR1 SNHLY and CDR2 FYNNEI. The CDR3 sequence is CANRDRLNTEAFF. The CDR3 bases are TGTGCCAACCGGGACAGACTTAACACTGAAGCTTTCTTT.

In this sample, this clone turned up a few times. The chain is built from TRBV4-3 and TRBJ1-3, with a possible D match to TRBD1 (6 bases). V was shortened by 0 bases and J by 4 bases, with 19 bases between the two germline ends. Germline V gene lookup returns CDR1 LGHNA and CDR2 YSLEER. The CDR3 contains 18 residues. CDR3 nucleotides: TGCGCCAGCAGCCAAGATCCCCTGCGGGGGCGAGCGGGAAACACCATATATTTT. Residues: CASSQDPLRGRAGNTIYF.

The V gene is TRBV12-3 or TRBV12-4, the J gene TRBJ1-2; 7 bases match TRBD1. CDR3 length: 12 amino acids. Trimming at V came to 5 bases and at J to 5 bases, leaving 2 bases not matched to a gene. CDR3 in amino acids: CASSATGYGYTF. The CDR3 DNA follows: TGTGCCAGCAGTGCGACAGGGTATGGCTACACCTTC.

The rearrangement links TRBV12-5 to TRBJ2-5; 9 bases are a match to TRBD2. CDR3 length: 16 residues. Germline assignment: CDR1 LGHNT and CDR2 FRNRAP. Losses at the gene ends were 5 bases for V and 0 bases for J; bases not matched to a gene: 7. The CDR3 region has the DNA TGTGCTAGTGGTAGAGGTCGACTAGCGGACCAAGAGACCCAGTACTTC. This encodes CASGRGRLADQETQYF.

V and J are TRBV10-2 and TRBJ2-7, with D possibly TRBD2 on 6 matching bases. CDR1 is WSHSY, CDR2 SAAADI, per germline. CDR3 length: 14 residues. The V end was cut by 3 bases, the J end by 3 bases, with 12 bases between. The CDR3 coding sequence is TGCGCCAGCAGTGACCCCCTAGCGAACTACGAGCAGTACTTC. Protein sequence: CASSDPLANYEQYF.

Concerning this clone: In the same sample, other DNA sequences code for this CDR3. This chain connects TRBV28 to TRBJ1-5; D gene uncertain. The germline V gene has CDR1 MDHEN and CDR2 SYDVKM. CDR3 length: 11 residues. Trimming pared 8 bases from V and 5 bases from J, leaving 7 bases between. CDR3 nucleotides: TGTGCCAGCGGAGACTATCAGCCCCAGCATTTT. Amino acid sequence: CASGDYQPQHF.

The chain recombines TRBV27 with TRBJ2-7; 8 nucleotides align to TRBD1. Germline loops: CDR1 MNHEY, CDR2 SMNVEV (reference sequence). J was trimmed by 3 bases and V by 6 bases; bases with no gene match: 7. The CDR3 is 14 amino acids. This CDR3 is CASRITGGGYEQYF. DNA for the CDR3: TGTGCCAGCAGAATAACAGGGGGAGGCTACGAGCAGTACTTC.

The V call is TRBV5-4, the J call TRBJ1-6, with D uncertain. CDR1 and CDR2 from the germline V gene are SGHNT and YYREEE (reference sequence). V was clipped by 2 bases and J by 8 bases, with 8 bases between them. The CDR3 loop spans 13 amino acids. CDR3 region: CASSLISDSPLHF. The DNA for the CDR3 is TGTGCCAGCAGCTTAATAAGCGATTCACCCCTCCACTTT.

The chain uses TRBV23-1 and TRBJ1-1; a possible D gene is TRBD1 (6 bases). TRBV23-1 is reported as an ORF; its role is uncertain. V lost 0 bases to trimming and J lost 5 bases, with 16 bases between them. This CDR3 spans 16 amino acids. CDR3 bases: TGCGCCAGCAGTCAATCGGGAGGGGGAAGAACGACTGAAGCTTTCTTT. This gives the protein CASSQSGGGRTTEAFF.

This clone appeared a few times. V usage is TRBV18 and J usage is TRBJ1-2; 10 nucleotides agree with TRBD1. The germline V gene encodes CDR1 KGHSH and CDR2 LQKENI. This CDR3 contains 15 residues. V was clipped by 3 bases and J by 7 bases; unmatched bases: 8. The CDR3 bases are TGTGCCAGCTCACCTGGGGGACAGGGGACCCCTGGCTACACCTTC. It encodes CASSPGGQGTPGYTF.

This clone occurred a few times. The CDR3 DNA follows: TGTGCCAGTACAACTACAGGGGGCGGATCACCCCTCCACTTT. This sequence encodes CASTTTGGGSPLHF. This chain joins TRBV19 and TRBJ1-6; 9 nucleotides agree with TRBD1. CDR3 length: 14 residues. Per germline, CDR1 LNHDA and CDR2 SQIVND (reference sequence). Germline trimming cut 7 bases from V and 10 bases from J; bases unmatched to any gene: 8. The entire variable domain, with the rest obtained from reference TRBV19 and TRBJ1-6, is as follows: DGGITQSPKYLFRKEGQNVTLSCEQNLNHDAMYWYRQDPGQGLRLIYYSQIVNDFQKGDIAEGYSVSREKKESFPLTVTSAQKNPTAFYLCASTTTGGGSPLHFGNGTRLTVT.

This clone was detected only a few times. CDR3 sequence (DNA): TGTGCCAGTAGTATTGGACACGTTCAGAGGTTGGCCCAGCATTTT. Translated: CASSIGHVQRLAQHF. The chain has TRBV19 and TRBJ1-5, with D possibly being TRBD1 (5 bases). The V gene lost 3 bases and the J gene lost 11 bases, with 20 bases spanning the gap. Germline lookup yields CDR1 LNHDA and CDR2 SQIVND (reference sequence). The CDR3 spans 15 residues.

The chain combines TRBV10-3 with TRBJ2-4; tentatively, D is TRBD1 (5 bases). The CDR3 runs 16 residues. Germline values: CDR1 ENHRY, CDR2 SYGVKD. V was shortened by 5 bases and J by 0 bases, with 14 bases between the two germline ends. The CDR3 spells CAISPDIQKAKNIQYF. CDR3 coding DNA: TGTGCCATCAGTCCGGACATACAGAAAGCCAAAAACATTCAGTACTTC.

This sequence joins TRBV4-1 and TRBJ1-2, with D perhaps TRBD1 (6 bases). This CDR3 has 15 amino acids. Trimming removed 6 bases at V and 2 bases at J, with 16 bases between. The germline CDR1 and CDR2 sequences are MGHRA and YSYEKL. CDR3 nucleotides: TGCGCCAGCAGAGACCAGGGGTTATCAAACTATGGCTACACCTTC. The encoded protein is CASRDQGLSNYGYTF.

This clone appeared once. The chain combines TRBV19 with TRBJ2-7, with 7 bases aligning to TRBD1. The J segment lost 3 bases and the V segment lost 5 bases, leaving 7 bases of the junction unmatched. CDR1 and CDR2 (germline): LNHDA, SQIVND (reference sequence). CDR3 length: 14 residues. The CDR3 loop is CASSVYGTDYEQYF. Written as DNA, the CDR3 is TGTGCCAGTAGTGTATACGGGACAGACTACGAGCAGTACTTC.

The chain couples TRBV6-5 to TRBJ1-2, with 8 bases identical to TRBD1. In germline, CDR1 is MNHEY, CDR2 SVGAGI. The CDR3 totals 13 residues. J gave up 8 bases and V 6 bases, and 8 bases lay outside the gene matches. The CDR3 reads CASRMTGARGYTF. The CDR3 DNA sequence: TGTGCCAGCAGAATGACAGGGGCAAGGGGCTACACCTTC.

The V call is TRBV7-2, the J call TRBJ2-7; a weak D match, TRBD2 (5 bases). V shed 1 base and J shed 2 bases, with 9 bases lying between them. Germline CDR1 reads SGHTA; CDR2 reads FQGNSA. The CDR3 has 14 amino acids. This CDR3 is CASSLGSGTYEQYF. CDR3 sequence (DNA): TGTGCCAGCAGCTTAGGCAGCGGCACCTACGAGCAGTACTTC.

V is TRBV28 and J is TRBJ1-2, with D unresolved. CDR3 length: 12 residues. Per the germline V gene, CDR1 is MDHEN and CDR2 is SYDVKM. V dropped 3 bases and J dropped 5 bases, with 7 bases sitting between them. The CDR3, as DNA: TGTGCCAGCAGTTTTAGCGGATATGGCTACACCTTC. Its protein product is CASSFSGYGYTF.

The V and J genes are TRBV19 and TRBJ1-2, with a weak D call TRBD1 (5 bases). The germline CDR1 and CDR2 sequences are LNHDA and SQIVND (reference sequence). Trimming took 3 bases from V and 0 from J, leaving 11 bases between them. The CDR3 is made up of 15 amino acids. The DNA of the CDR3 is TGTGCCAGTAGTATCAGGGCACCAGCTAACTATGGCTACACCTTC. Protein: CASSIRAPANYGYTF. The full variable domain, its missing parts supplied by reference TRBV19 and TRBJ1-2, is DGGITQSPKYLFRKEGQNVTLSCEQNLNHDAMYWYRQDPGQGLRLIYYSQIVNDFQKGDIAEGYSVSREKKESFPLTVTSAQKNPTAFYLCASSIRAPANYGYTFGSGTRLTVV.